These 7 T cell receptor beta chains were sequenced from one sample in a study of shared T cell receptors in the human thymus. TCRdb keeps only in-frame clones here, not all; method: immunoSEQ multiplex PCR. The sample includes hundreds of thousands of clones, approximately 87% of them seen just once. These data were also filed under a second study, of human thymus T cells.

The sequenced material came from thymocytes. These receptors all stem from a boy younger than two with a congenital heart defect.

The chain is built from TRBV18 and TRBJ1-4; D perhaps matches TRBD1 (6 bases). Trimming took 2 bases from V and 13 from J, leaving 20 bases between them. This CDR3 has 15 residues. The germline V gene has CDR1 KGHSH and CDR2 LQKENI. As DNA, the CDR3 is TGTGCCAGCTCACCATCTCGGACAGAAGTTCGGGGACTGTTTTTT. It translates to CASSPSRTEVRGLFF. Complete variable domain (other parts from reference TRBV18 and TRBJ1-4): NAGVMQNPRHLVRRRGQEARLRCSPMKGHSHVYWYRQLPEEGLKFMVYLQKENIIDESGMPKERFSAEFPKEGPSILRIQQVVRGDSAAYFCASSPSRTEVRGLFFGSGTQLSVL.

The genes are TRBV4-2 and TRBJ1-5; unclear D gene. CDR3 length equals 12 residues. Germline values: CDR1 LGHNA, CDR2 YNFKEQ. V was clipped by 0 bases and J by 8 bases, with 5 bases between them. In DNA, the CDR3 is TGTGCCAGCAGCCAAGATTCGGAGCCCCAGCATTTT. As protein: CASSQDSEPQHF.

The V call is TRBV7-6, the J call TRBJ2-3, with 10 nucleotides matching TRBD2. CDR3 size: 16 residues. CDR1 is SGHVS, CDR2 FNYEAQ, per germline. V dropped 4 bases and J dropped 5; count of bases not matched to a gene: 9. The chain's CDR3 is CASSSLAGGGGDTQYF. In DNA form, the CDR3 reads TGTGCCAGCAGCTCCTTAGCGGGAGGTGGGGGAGATACGCAGTATTTT.

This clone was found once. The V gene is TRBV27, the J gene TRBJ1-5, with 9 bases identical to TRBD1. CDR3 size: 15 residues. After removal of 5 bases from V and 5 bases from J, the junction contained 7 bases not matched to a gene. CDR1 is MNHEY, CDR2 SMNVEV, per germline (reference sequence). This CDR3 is CASSPGTGSDQPQHF. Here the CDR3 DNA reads TGTGCCAGCAGTCCCGGGACAGGGTCTGATCAGCCCCAGCATTTT.

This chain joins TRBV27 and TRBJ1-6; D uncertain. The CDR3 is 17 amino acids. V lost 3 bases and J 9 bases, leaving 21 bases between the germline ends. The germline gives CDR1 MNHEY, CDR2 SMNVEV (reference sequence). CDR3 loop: CASSFIFRQGAGSPLHF. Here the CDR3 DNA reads TGTGCCAGCAGTTTTATCTTCCGACAAGGAGCGGGTTCACCCCTCCACTTT.

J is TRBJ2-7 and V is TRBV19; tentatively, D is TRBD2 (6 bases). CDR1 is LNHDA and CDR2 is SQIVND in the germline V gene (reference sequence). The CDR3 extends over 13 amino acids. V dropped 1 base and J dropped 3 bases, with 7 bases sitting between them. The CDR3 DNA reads TGTGCCAGTAGTATAGGGGGACTCTACGAGCAGTACTTC. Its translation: CASSIGGLYEQYF.

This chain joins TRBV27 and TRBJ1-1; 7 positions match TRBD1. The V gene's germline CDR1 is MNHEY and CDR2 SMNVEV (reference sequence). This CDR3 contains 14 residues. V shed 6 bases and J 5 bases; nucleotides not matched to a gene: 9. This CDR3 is CASRGTGVGTEAFF. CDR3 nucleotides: TGTGCCAGCAGGGGAACAGGGGTAGGGACTGAAGCTTTCTTT.